The clone carrying this T cell receptor (beta chain) was found many times. Its specificity is unknown. Together with a sample-barcoded 5' primer, a J-beta primer mix was included in a second PCR lasting roughly 7 to 11 cycles. TCRdb itself ran the 5' RACE reads through MiXCR, one entry per CDR3 protein. The sample has around 1.7 million distinct CDR3 sequences, under 30% seen once. These data belong to a study of blood T cells in healthy people across ages. Study results and caveats: Among T cells, TCR beta diversity per million cells dropped roughly linearly as age rose.

Germline lookup yields CDR1 SEHNR and CDR2 FQNEAQ (reference sequence). CDR3 length equals 15 residues. V shed 5 bases and J 4 bases; nucleotides not matched to a gene: 9. The TCR originated in a woman aged 25 to 39 in good health. The source material was blood. The V call is TRBV7-9, the J call TRBJ2-5; 8 bases are shared with TRBD2. Here the CDR3 reads CASSQRLAGGETQYF. The CDR3 DNA sequence: TGTGCCAGCAGCCAGCGGCTAGCGGGTGGAGAGACCCAGTACTTC.